This T cell receptor beta chain was found in a study of coeliac disease. The CDR3 extends over 15 amino acids. V shed 0 bases, J shed 3 bases, and the junction held 8 bases outside the gene matches. CDR1 and CDR2 from the germline V gene are GTSNPN and SVGIG (reference sequence). Study-wide results and limits: Lower clonality than controls marked TRB and TRG repertoires from active celiac intraepithelial and lamina propria samples.

As regards this clone: Its specificity is unknown.

Repertoires were generated with immunoSEQ multiplex PCR, while TCRdb's copy carries only in-frame clones and drops some. This sample yields some 7,300 clones, of which roughly 65% are seen a single time; 3% to 3.5% belongs to the top ten. Sequencing was done on a sample of lamina propria lymphocytes from the gut. This TCR was recovered from a woman in her sixties with active celiac disease. V and J are TRBV30 and TRBJ2-7; TRBD2 matches 7 bases. The CDR3 sequence is CAWSVRGSTNYEQYF. DNA of the CDR3: TGTGCCTGGAGTGTTCGCGGGAGCACAAACTACGAGCAGTACTTC. The full variable domain, with the rest looked up from reference TRBV30 and TRBJ2-7, is SQTIHQWPATLVQPVGSPLSLECTVEGTSNPNLYWYRQAAGRGLQLLFYSVGIGQISSEVPQNLSASRPQDRQFILSSKKLLLSDSGFYLCAWSVRGSTNYEQYFGPGTRLTVT.